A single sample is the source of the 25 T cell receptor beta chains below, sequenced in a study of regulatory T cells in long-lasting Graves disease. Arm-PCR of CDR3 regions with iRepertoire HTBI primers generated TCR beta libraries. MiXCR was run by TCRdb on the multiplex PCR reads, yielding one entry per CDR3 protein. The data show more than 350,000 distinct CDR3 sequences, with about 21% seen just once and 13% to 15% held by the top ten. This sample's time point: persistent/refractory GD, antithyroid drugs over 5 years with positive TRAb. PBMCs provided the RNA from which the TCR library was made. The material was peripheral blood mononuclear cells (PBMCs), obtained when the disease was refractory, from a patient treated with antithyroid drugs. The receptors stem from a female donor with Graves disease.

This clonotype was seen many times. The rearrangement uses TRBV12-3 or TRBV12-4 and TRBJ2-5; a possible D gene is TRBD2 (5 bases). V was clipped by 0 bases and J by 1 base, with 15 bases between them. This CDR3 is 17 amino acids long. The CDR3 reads CASSLALAGGGQETQYF. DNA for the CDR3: TGTGCCAGCAGTTTAGCGCTGGCAGGAGGCGGCCAAGAGACCCAGTACTTC.

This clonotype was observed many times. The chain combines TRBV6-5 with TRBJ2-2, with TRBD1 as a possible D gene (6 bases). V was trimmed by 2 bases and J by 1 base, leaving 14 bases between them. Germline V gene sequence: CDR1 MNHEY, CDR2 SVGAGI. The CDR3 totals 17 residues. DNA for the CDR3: TGTGCCAGCAGTTACGATCGAGGACAGATGAACACCGGGGAGCTGTTTTTT. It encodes CASSYDRGQMNTGELFF.

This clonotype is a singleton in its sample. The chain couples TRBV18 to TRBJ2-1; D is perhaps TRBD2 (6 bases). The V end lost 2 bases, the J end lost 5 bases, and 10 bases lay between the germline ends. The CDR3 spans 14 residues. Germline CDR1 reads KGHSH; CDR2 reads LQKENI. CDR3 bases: TGTGCCAGCTCACCAGACGGGACTCACAATGAGCAGTTCTTC. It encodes CASSPDGTHNEQFF. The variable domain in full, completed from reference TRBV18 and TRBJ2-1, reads NAGVMQNPRHLVRRRGQEARLRCSPMKGHSHVYWYRQLPEEGLKFMVYLQKENIIDESGMPKERFSAEFPKEGPSILRIQQVVRGDSAAYFCASSPDGTHNEQFFGPGTRLTVL.

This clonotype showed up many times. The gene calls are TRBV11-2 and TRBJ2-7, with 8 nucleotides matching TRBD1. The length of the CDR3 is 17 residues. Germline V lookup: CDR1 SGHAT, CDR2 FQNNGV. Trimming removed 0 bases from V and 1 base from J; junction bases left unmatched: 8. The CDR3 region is CASSLDYTGGISYEQYF. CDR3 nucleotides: TGTGCCAGCAGCTTAGATTATACAGGGGGGATATCCTACGAGCAGTACTTC.

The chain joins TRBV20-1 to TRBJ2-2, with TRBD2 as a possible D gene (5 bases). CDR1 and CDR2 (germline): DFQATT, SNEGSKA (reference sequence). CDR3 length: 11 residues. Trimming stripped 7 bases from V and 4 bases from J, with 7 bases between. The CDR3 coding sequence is TGCAGTGGGGAGTTCACCGGGGAGCTGTTTTTT. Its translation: CSGEFTGELFF.

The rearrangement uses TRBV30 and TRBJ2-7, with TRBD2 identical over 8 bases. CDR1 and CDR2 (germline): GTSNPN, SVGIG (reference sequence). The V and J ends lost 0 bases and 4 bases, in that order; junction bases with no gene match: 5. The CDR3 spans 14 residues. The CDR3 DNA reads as TGTGCCTGGAGTGTCGGGAGGGCCAGGTACGAGCAGTACTTC. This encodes CAWSVGRARYEQYF.

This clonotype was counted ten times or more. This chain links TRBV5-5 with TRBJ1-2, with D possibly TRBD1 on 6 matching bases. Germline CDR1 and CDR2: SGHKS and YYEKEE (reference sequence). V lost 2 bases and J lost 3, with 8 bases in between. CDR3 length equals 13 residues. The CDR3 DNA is TGTGCCAGCAGCTTTCCAGGGGACTATGGCTACACCTTC. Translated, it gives CASSFPGDYGYTF. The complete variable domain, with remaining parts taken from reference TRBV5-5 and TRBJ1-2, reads DAGVTQSPTHLIKTRGQQVTLRCSPISGHKSVSWYQQVLGQGPQFIFQYYEKEERGRGNFPDRFSARQFPNYSSELNVNALLLGDSALYLCASSFPGDYGYTFGSGTRLTVV.

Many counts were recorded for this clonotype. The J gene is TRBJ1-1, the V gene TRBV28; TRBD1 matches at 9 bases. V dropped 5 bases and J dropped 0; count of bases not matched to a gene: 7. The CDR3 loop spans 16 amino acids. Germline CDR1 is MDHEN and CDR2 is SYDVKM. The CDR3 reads CASSPPDRGLNTEAFF. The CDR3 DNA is TGTGCCAGCAGTCCCCCGGACAGGGGATTGAACACTGAAGCTTTCTTT. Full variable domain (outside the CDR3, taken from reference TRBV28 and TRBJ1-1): DVKVTQSSRYLVKRTGEKVFLECVQDMDHENMFWYRQDPGLGLRLIYFSYDVKMKEKGDIPEGYSVSREKKERFSLILESASTNQTSMYLCASSPPDRGLNTEAFFGQGTRLTVV.

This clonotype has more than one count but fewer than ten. CDR3 in DNA: TGTGCCTGGAGTGCCCTGAATGAGCAGTTCTTC. It translates to CAWSALNEQFF. This chain connects TRBV30 to TRBJ2-1; D uncertain. Germline CDR1 GTSNPN, CDR2 SVGIG (reference sequence). V gave up 1 base and J gave up 7 bases, with 5 bases separating them. This CDR3 has 11 residues.

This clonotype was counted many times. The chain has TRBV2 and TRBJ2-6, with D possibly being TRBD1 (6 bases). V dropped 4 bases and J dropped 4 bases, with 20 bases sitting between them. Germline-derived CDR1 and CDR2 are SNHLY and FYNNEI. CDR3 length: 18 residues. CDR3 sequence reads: CASSGQGGFGSGANVLTF. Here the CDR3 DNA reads TGTGCCAGCAGTGGTCAAGGGGGATTCGGTTCCGGGGCCAACGTCCTGACTTTC.

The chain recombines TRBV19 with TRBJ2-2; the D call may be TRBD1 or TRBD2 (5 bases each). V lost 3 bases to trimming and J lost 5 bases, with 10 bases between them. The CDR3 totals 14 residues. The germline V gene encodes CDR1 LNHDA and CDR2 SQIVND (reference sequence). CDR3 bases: TGTGCCAGTAGTATCGATGGGGGAACCGGGGAGCTGTTTTTT. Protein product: CASSIDGGTGELFF. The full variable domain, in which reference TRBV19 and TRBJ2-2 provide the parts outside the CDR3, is DGGITQSPKYLFRKEGQNVTLSCEQNLNHDAMYWYRQDPGQGLRLIYYSQIVNDFQKGDIAEGYSVSREKKESFPLTVTSAQKNPTAFYLCASSIDGGTGELFFGEGSRLTVL.

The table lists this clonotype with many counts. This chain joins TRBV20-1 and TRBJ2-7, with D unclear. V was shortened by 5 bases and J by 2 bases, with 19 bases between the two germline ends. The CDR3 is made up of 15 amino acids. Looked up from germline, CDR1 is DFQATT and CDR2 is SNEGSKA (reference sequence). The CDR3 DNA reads TGCAGTGCTTGGATATTTGGGGATCCTACCTACGAGCAGTACTTC. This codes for CSAWIFGDPTYEQYF.

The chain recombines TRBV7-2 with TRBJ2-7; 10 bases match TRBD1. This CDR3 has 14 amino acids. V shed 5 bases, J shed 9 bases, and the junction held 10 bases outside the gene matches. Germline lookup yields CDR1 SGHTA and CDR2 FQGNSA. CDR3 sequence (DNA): TGTGCCAGCAGCCCGGGGGGGGACAGGGGTGGGCAGTACTTC. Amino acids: CASSPGGDRGGQYF.

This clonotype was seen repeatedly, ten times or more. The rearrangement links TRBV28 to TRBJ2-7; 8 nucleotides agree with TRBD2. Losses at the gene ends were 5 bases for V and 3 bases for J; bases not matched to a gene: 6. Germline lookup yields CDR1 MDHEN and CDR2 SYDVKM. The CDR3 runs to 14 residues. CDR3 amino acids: CASSRRAGDYEQYF. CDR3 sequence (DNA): TGTGCCAGCAGTCGCCGAGCGGGGGACTACGAGCAGTACTTC.

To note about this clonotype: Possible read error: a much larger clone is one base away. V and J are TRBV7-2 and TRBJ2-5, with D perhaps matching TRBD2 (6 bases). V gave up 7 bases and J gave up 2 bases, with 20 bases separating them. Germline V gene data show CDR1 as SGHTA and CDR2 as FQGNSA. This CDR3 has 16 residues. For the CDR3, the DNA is TGTGCCAGCATCTTCGATGGGGGAGGAAGGCAAGAGACCCAGTACTTC. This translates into CASIFDGGGRQETQYF. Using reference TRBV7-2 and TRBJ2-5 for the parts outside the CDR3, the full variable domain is GAGVSQSPSNKVTEKGKDVELRCDPISGHTALYWYRQSLGQGLEFLIYFQGNSAPDKSGLPSDRFSAERTGGSVSTLTIQRTQQEDSAVYLCASIFDGGGRQETQYFGPGTRLLVL.

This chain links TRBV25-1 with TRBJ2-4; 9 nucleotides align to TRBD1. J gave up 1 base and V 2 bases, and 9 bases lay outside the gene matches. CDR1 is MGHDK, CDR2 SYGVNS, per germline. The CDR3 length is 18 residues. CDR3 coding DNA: TGTGCCAGCAGTGAAGGGACAGGGCCTATTAAGGCCAAAAACATTCAGTACTTC. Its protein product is CASSEGTGPIKAKNIQYF. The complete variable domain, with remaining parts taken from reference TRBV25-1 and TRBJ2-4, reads EADIYQTPRYLVIGTGKKITLECSQTMGHDKMYWYQQDPGMELHLIHYSYGVNSTEKGDLSSESTVSRIRTEHFPLTLESARPSHTSQYLCASSEGTGPIKAKNIQYFGAGTRLSVL.

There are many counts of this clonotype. The CDR3 loop is CASSPKTGPIGYTF. DNA for the CDR3: TGTGCCAGCAGCCCTAAGACAGGACCTATTGGCTACACCTTC. The gene calls are TRBV11-2 and TRBJ1-2; D is possibly TRBD1 (6 bases). The length of the CDR3 is 14 residues. Germline CDR1 and CDR2: SGHAT and FQNNGV. The V and J ends lost 5 bases and 7 bases respectively, with 17 bases between them. Combining the CDR3 with reference TRBV11-2 and TRBJ1-2 gives the whole variable domain EAGVAQSPRYKIIEKRQSVAFWCNPISGHATLYWYQQILGQGPKLLIQFQNNGVVDDSQLPKDRFSAERLKGVDSTLKIQPAKLEDSAVYLCASSPKTGPIGYTFGSGTRLTVV.

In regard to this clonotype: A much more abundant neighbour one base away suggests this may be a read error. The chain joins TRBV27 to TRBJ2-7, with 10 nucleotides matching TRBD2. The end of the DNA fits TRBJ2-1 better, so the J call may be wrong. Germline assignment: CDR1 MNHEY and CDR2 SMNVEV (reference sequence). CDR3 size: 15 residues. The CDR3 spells CASRLGTSAYNEQFF. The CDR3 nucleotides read TGTGCCAGCAGACTCGGGACTAGCGCCTACAATGAGCAGTTCTTC.

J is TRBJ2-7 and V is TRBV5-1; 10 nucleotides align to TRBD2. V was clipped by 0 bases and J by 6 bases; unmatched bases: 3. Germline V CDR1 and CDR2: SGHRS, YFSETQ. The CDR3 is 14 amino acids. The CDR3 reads CASSLALAGAEQYF. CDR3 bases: TGCGCCAGCAGCTTGGCGCTAGCGGGAGCCGAGCAGTACTTC.

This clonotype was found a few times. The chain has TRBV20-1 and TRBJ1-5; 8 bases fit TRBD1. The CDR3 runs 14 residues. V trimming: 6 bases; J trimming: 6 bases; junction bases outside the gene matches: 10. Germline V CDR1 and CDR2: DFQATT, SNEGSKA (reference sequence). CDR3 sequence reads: CSAKYRGSAQPQHF. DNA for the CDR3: TGCAGTGCCAAATACAGGGGGTCGGCTCAGCCCCAGCATTTT.

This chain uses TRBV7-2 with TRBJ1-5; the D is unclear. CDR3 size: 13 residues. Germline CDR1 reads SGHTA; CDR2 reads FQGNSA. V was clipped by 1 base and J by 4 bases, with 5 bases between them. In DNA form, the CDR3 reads TGTACCAGCAGCTTAGAAGGGAATCAGCCCCAGCATTTT. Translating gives CTSSLEGNQPQHF.

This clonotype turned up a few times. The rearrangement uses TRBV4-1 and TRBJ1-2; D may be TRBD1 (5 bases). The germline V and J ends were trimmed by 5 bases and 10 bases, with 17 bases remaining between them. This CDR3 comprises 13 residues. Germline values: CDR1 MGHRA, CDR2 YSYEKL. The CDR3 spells CASSKRDSRYYTF. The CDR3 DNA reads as TGCGCCAGCAGCAAAAGAGACAGTCGATACTACACCTTC.

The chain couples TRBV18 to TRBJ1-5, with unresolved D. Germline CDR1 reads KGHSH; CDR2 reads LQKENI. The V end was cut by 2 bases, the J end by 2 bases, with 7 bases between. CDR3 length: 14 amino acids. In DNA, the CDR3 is TGTGCCAGCTCACCAGGGGAGGGCAATCAGCCCCAGCATTTT. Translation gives CASSPGEGNQPQHF. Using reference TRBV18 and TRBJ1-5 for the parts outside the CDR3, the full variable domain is NAGVMQNPRHLVRRRGQEARLRCSPMKGHSHVYWYRQLPEEGLKFMVYLQKENIIDESGMPKERFSAEFPKEGPSILRIQQVVRGDSAAYFCASSPGEGNQPQHFGDGTRLSIL.

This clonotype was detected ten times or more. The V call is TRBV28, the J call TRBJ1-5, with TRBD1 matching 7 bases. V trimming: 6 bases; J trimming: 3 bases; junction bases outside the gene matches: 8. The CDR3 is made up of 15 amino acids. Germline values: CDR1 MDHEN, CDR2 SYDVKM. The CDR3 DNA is TGTGCCAGCAGAGCCGGGACAGCGGACAATCAGCCCCAGCATTTT. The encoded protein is CASRAGTADNQPQHF.

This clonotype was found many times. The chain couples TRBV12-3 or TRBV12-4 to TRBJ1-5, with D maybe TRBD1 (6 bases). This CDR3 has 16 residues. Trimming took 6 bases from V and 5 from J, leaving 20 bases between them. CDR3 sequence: CASRPSGARPDQPQHF. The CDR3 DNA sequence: TGTGCCAGCAGGCCGTCAGGGGCTCGCCCCGATCAGCCCCAGCATTTT.